Following are 27 T cell receptor beta chains from one sample sequenced in a study of cytomegalovirus exposure and HLA in healthy donors. The PCR had 60 Vbeta and 13 Jbeta primers. TCRdb's table, derived via immunoSEQ multiplex PCR, lists solely in-frame clones and lacks some. Of about 120,000 clones in the sample, 75% to 80% are singletons; the top ten hold under 1.5%. Sequencing input: PBMCs. These receptors all come from a woman aged 25 to 39 in good health and CMV-seronegative.

Notes on this clone: The same CDR3 arises from other DNA sequences in this sample as well. V gene TRBV7-9 combines with J gene TRBJ1-1; a possible D gene is TRBD1 (5 bases). Trimming removed 5 bases at V and 1 base at J, with 8 bases between. CDR3 size: 13 residues. The germline V gene encodes CDR1 SEHNR and CDR2 FQNEAQ (reference sequence). The CDR3 sequence: CASSPTGNTEAFF. The CDR3 DNA reads TGTGCCAGCAGCCCCACAGGGAACACTGAAGCTTTCTTT. The variable domain in full, with the rest retrieved from reference TRBV7-9 and TRBJ1-1, is DTGVSQNPRHKITKRGQNVTFRCDPISEHNRLYWYRQTLGQGPEFLTYFQNEAQLEKSRLLSDRFSAERPKGSFSTLEIQRTEQGDSAMYLCASSPTGNTEAFFGQGTRLTVV.

The chain employs TRBV14 and TRBJ1-1; D gene unclear. V shed 5 bases and J shed 5 bases, with 24 bases lying between them. Germline V CDR1 and CDR2: SGHDN, FVKESK. CDR3 length equals 17 residues. The CDR3 here is CASSSPTEVLRGTEAFF. CDR3 DNA: TGTGCCAGCAGCTCTCCAACCGAGGTCCTTCGAGGGACTGAAGCTTTCTTT.

The V and J genes are TRBV6-1 and TRBJ1-4; 8 nucleotides line up with TRBD1. After removal of 8 bases from V and 5 bases from J, the junction contained 7 bases not matched to a gene. CDR1 and CDR2 (germline): MNHNS, SASEGT. There are 14 residues in the CDR3. CDR3 bases: TGTGCCAGCCTCCGGGACAGGTTCAATGAAAAACTGTTTTTT. Translated: CASLRDRFNEKLFF.

The V gene is TRBV7-2, the J gene TRBJ2-2; a weak D match, TRBD1 (8 bases). The CDR3 contains 16 residues. The germline CDR1 and CDR2 sequences are SGHTA and FQGNSA. V shed 5 bases and J shed 3 bases, with 16 bases lying between them. This CDR3 is CASSLRTGRDTGELFF. The CDR3 nucleotides are TGTGCCAGCAGCCTCAGGACAGGGAGGGACACCGGGGAGCTGTTTTTT.

J is TRBJ2-5 and V is TRBV5-4, with D possibly being TRBD2 (6 bases). V was pared by 4 bases and J by 4 bases, with 14 bases between. Germline CDR1 SGHNT, CDR2 YYREEE (reference sequence). The CDR3 contains 14 residues. For the CDR3, the DNA is TGTGCCAGCAGCCAGGAGCGGGTAGGAGAGACCCAGTACTTC. Encoded protein: CASSQERVGETQYF.

This clone has more than one count but fewer than ten. The V and J genes are TRBV6-5 and TRBJ2-6, with a weak D call TRBD1 (5 bases). The CDR3 runs to 14 residues. V lost 7 bases and J lost 3, with 10 bases in between. The germline CDR1 and CDR2 sequences are MNHEY and SVGAGI. The CDR3 nucleotides are TGTGCCAGCAAGAGGCAGGGTGGGGCCAACGTCCTGACTTTC. Amino acid sequence: CASKRQGGANVLTF.

This chain connects TRBV4-3 to TRBJ2-2, with 12 bases matching TRBD2. The V and J ends lost 0 bases and 5 bases, in that order; junction bases with no gene match: 10. Germline CDR1 and CDR2: LGHNA and YSLEER. CDR3 length: 19 residues. The CDR3 coding sequence is TGCGCCAGCAGCCAAGACGTAGTTCGGACTAGCGGGGAGACCGGGGAGCTGTTTTTT. Translated, it gives CASSQDVVRTSGETGELFF.

This sequence joins TRBV5-4 and TRBJ2-7, with a tentative D call TRBD1 (5 bases). V shed 0 bases and J shed 5 bases, with 9 bases lying between them. The CDR3 runs to 13 residues. Per the germline V gene, CDR1 is SGHNT and CDR2 is YYREEE (reference sequence). CDR3 nucleotides: TGTGCCAGCAGCTTGGGTCAGGGTGACGAGCAGTACTTC. Residues: CASSLGQGDEQYF.

CDR3 loop: CASSLLGPDGTSGSGTDTQYF. CDR3 in DNA: TGTGCCAGCAGTTTATTGGGCCCGGACGGGACTAGCGGGAGTGGCACAGATACGCAGTATTTT. J is TRBJ2-3 and V is TRBV27; 14 bases agree with TRBD2. The length of the CDR3 is 21 residues. The germline V gene encodes CDR1 MNHEY and CDR2 SMNVEV (reference sequence). V gave up 1 base and J gave up 1 base; unmatched junction bases: 13.

This chain connects TRBV6-5 to TRBJ1-5; 8 bases agree with TRBD1. Germline V lookup: CDR1 MNHEY, CDR2 SVGAGI. This CDR3 is 15 amino acids long. V shed 5 bases, J shed 7 bases, and the junction held 10 bases outside the gene matches. CDR3 DNA: TGTGCCAGCAGTACCGACAGGGGACGGGGGCAGCCCCAGCATTTT. It yields the protein CASSTDRGRGQPQHF.

This clone turned up a few times. The rearrangement joins TRBV5-1 to TRBJ1-4; D unresolved. The CDR3 is 15 residues long. Germline V gene data show CDR1 as SGHRS and CDR2 as YFSETQ. Trimming pared 4 bases from V and 6 bases from J, leaving 16 bases between. The CDR3 DNA reads TGCGCCAGCAGCAGCCGCCGCGGGATCGATGAAAAACTGTTTTTT. This encodes CASSSRRGIDEKLFF.

The chain recombines TRBV13 with TRBJ2-1; D might be TRBD2 (5 bases). Germline V gene sequence: CDR1 PRHDT, CDR2 FYEKMQ (reference sequence). The CDR3 runs to 19 residues. Deletions cut 2 bases from V and 4 bases from J, with 24 bases between. CDR3 protein: CASSLLPGVSLPEYNEQFF. The CDR3 region has the DNA TGTGCCAGCAGCTTATTACCCGGGGTTAGCTTACCGGAATACAATGAGCAGTTCTTC.

The rearrangement links TRBV5-1 to TRBJ2-7; the match to TRBD1 covers 7 bases. The CDR3 runs to 13 residues. CDR1 is SGHRS and CDR2 is YFSETQ in the germline V gene. J gave up 7 bases and V 0 bases, and 4 bases lay outside the gene matches. The DNA of the CDR3 is TGCGCCAGCAGCTTGGGACAGGGTTGGGAGCAGTACTTC. This gives the protein CASSLGQGWEQYF.

This rearrangement joins TRBV7-9 to TRBJ2-3; TRBD2 aligns across 16 bases. The ends lost 6 bases at V and 3 bases at J; junction bases unmatched: 6. The germline V gene encodes CDR1 SEHNR and CDR2 FQNEAQ (reference sequence). This CDR3 spans 17 amino acids. The CDR3 here is CASRGLAGGYKTDTQYF. The DNA of the CDR3 is TGTGCCAGCAGGGGACTAGCGGGAGGGTATAAGACAGATACGCAGTATTTT.

The rearrangement uses TRBV29-1 and TRBJ1-2; TRBD1 might be the D (5 bases). CDR1 is SQVTM and CDR2 is ANQGSEA in the germline V gene. The V gene lost 4 bases and the J gene lost 8 bases, with 14 bases spanning the gap. The CDR3 spans 12 residues. CDR3 in DNA: TGCAGCGTTGTGGGGGGGGTGGGAGGCTACACCTTC. Amino acids: CSVVGGVGGYTF.

This clone appeared a few times. Other DNA variants within this sample encode the same CDR3. The J gene is TRBJ2-7, the V gene TRBV27; D call uncertain. Per germline, CDR1 MNHEY and CDR2 SMNVEV (reference sequence). Trimming cost V 4 bases and J 1 base, with 2 bases left between them. This CDR3 is built from 11 residues. This chain's CDR3 is CASSSSYEQYF. The CDR3 nucleotides read TGTGCCAGCAGTTCTTCCTACGAGCAGTACTTC.

CDR3 bases: TGTGCCAGCAGGATACAGGGTCTCGGATTTAATTCACCCCTCCACTTT. As protein: CASRIQGLGFNSPLHF. The chain employs TRBV2 and TRBJ1-6; a weak D match, TRBD1 (6 bases). The CDR3 runs to 16 residues. CDR1 and CDR2 from the germline V gene are SNHLY and FYNNEI. V dropped 6 bases and J dropped 6 bases, with 18 bases sitting between them.

The chain links TRBV4-2 to TRBJ2-3; possible D gene TRBD2, 5 bases. Per germline, CDR1 LGHNA and CDR2 YNFKEQ. Trimming stripped 0 bases from V and 0 bases from J, with 10 bases between. The CDR3 sequence is 16 residues long. CDR3 nucleotide sequence: TGTGCCAGCAGCCAAGATGTAGGACTGAGCACAGATACGCAGTATTTT. Protein: CASSQDVGLSTDTQYF.

The chain combines TRBV30 with TRBJ1-4; maybe TRBD1 (5 bases). Germline V gene data show CDR1 as GTSNPN and CDR2 as SVGIG (reference sequence). Trimming pared 2 bases from V and 8 bases from J, leaving 12 bases between. The CDR3 runs 13 residues. The CDR3 is CAWSTGLLEKLFF. The CDR3 coding sequence is TGTGCCTGGAGTACGGGACTTTTGGAAAAACTGTTTTTT.

V is TRBV9 and J is TRBJ1-2; the D gene is possibly TRBD1 (5 bases). This CDR3 spans 14 amino acids. Between the trimmed V and J ends, which lost 0 bases and 8 bases, there was a span of 14 bases. Germline CDR1 and CDR2: SGDLS and YYNGEE. CDR3 bases: TGTGCCAGCAGCGTAGAAAGGGGAAGTATCGGCTACACCTTC. It translates to CASSVERGSIGYTF.

The chain has TRBV7-9 and TRBJ2-7; TRBD2 is a possible D gene (5 bases). The V end lost 2 bases, the J end lost 2 bases, and 13 bases lay between the germline ends. The CDR3 length is 15 residues. The germline V gene encodes CDR1 SEHNR and CDR2 FQNEAQ (reference sequence). The CDR3 coding sequence is TGTGCCAGCAGCTTACTAGGAGCGGTAACCTACGAGCAGTACTTC. Translating it yields CASSLLGAVTYEQYF.

The J gene is TRBJ2-5, the V gene TRBV25-1; TRBD1 aligns across 10 bases. This CDR3 spans 18 amino acids. CDR1 and CDR2 (germline): MGHDK, SYGVNS. After removal of 7 bases from V and 0 bases from J, the junction contained 14 bases not matched to a gene. CDR3 sequence: CASKTRDRGWGYQETQYF. CDR3 sequence (DNA): TGTGCCAGCAAAACACGGGACAGGGGATGGGGATACCAAGAGACCCAGTACTTC.

This clone was seen a few times. The chain employs TRBV15 and TRBJ2-5, with TRBD1 as a possible D gene (6 bases). The CDR3 runs to 17 residues. V lost 0 bases to trimming and J lost 6 bases, with 20 bases between them. Germline V gene lookup returns CDR1 LNHNV and CDR2 YYDKDF (reference sequence). CDR3 loop: CATSRDAEQGPGQTQYF. CDR3 coding DNA: TGTGCCACCAGCAGAGACGCCGAACAGGGTCCTGGGCAGACCCAGTACTTC.

The rearrangement links TRBV6-5 to TRBJ2-7, with 8 bases lining up with TRBD1. The CDR3 is 15 residues long. The V and J ends lost 2 bases and 3 bases, in that order; junction bases with no gene match: 6. Germline CDR1 reads MNHEY; CDR2 reads SVGAGI. The CDR3 nucleotides read TGTGCCAGCAGTTACCACCGACAGGGGTTCTACGAGCAGTACTTC. Protein sequence: CASSYHRQGFYEQYF.

The chain links TRBV4-3 to TRBJ1-3, with 7 bases aligning to TRBD1. CDR1 is LGHNA and CDR2 is YSLEER in the germline V gene. This CDR3 has 18 residues. The V and J ends lost 0 bases and 1 base, in that order; junction bases with no gene match: 9. The CDR3 region is CASSQDPKAGGSGNTIYF. CDR3 DNA sequence: TGCGCCAGCAGCCAAGATCCAAAGGCAGGGGGGTCTGGAAACACCATATATTTT.

The V and J genes are TRBV7-8 and TRBJ1-2; D is perhaps TRBD1 (6 bases). This CDR3 is built from 16 residues. CDR1 and CDR2 from the germline V gene are SGHVS and FQNEAQ. Trimming left V 1 base short and J 4 bases short, with 16 bases between. CDR3 residues: CASSLERTVPVYGYTF. For the CDR3, the DNA is TGTGCCAGCAGCTTAGAGAGGACAGTTCCCGTCTATGGCTACACCTTC.

The V call is TRBV30, the J call TRBJ2-3; 9 positions match TRBD2. From germline, CDR1 is GTSNPN and CDR2 SVGIG (reference sequence). The CDR3 contains 16 residues. V trimming: 0 bases; J trimming: 1 base; junction bases outside the gene matches: 5. CDR3 amino acids: CAWSVFSGGRTDTQYF. The CDR3 region has the DNA TGTGCCTGGAGTGTATTTAGCGGGGGCCGCACAGATACGCAGTATTTT.